Listed below are T cell receptor beta chains from one sample, sequenced in a study of OX40 agonist ivuxolimab in advanced cancers. Sequencing used immunoSEQ multiplex PCR; TCRdb keeps in-frame clones, though not all of them. The sample shows about 79,000 clones, 80% to 95% of them seen only once. The sequences come from CD4+ or CD8+ T cells sorted from blood, collected in a trial of the OX40 agonist ivuxolimab. Receptors were obtained from an adult with an advanced solid tumor such as melanoma, head and neck, liver or kidney cancer. Both conserved end residues are part of each CDR3. D genes are given only for firm matches. Only part of the rows carry a size: once, few, many, or a class if the clone is expanded.

TRBV11-1	14	TRBD1	-	TRBJ1-1	CASSLEYPGGEAFF	TGTGCCAGCAGCTTAGAGTATCCAGGGGGTGAAGCTTTCTTT
TRBV4-1	16	TRBD1	-	TRBJ1-2	CASSRLGTGVNYGYTF	TGCGCCAGCAGCCGCCTCGGGACAGGGGTTAACTATGGCTACACCTTC
TRBV7-9	15	-	once	TRBJ2-7	CASSPLASSSYEQYF	TGTGCCAGCAGCCCACTCGCCTCGAGCTCCTACGAGCAGTACTTC
TRBV18	15	-	-	TRBJ2-7	CASSPPLQGTYEQYF	TGTGCCAGCTCACCGCCCCTACAGGGGACTTACGAGCAGTACTTC
TRBV14	16	-	-	TRBJ1-1	CASSQDQNSKNTEAFF	TGTGCCAGCAGCCAAGATCAAAACAGCAAAAACACTGAAGCTTTCTTT
TRBV7-9	17	TRBD2	-	TRBJ2-3	CASERASGRPSTDTQYF	TGTGCCAGCGAGCGGGCTAGCGGGAGGCCTAGCACAGATACGCAGTATTTT
TRBV6-5	14	-	-	TRBJ2-5	CASSYKGEEGTQYF	TGTGCCAGCAGTTACAAGGGAGAGGAAGGGACCCAGTACTTC
TRBV6-4	18	TRBD2	-	TRBJ2-1	CASSRAGGSPSSYNEQFF	TGTGCCAGCAGTCGAGCGGGAGGGTCGCCGAGCTCCTACAATGAGCAGTTCTTC
TRBV5-1	14	-	once	TRBJ1-5	CASSFEGSNQPQHF	TGCGCCAGCAGCTTCGAGGGGAGCAATCAGCCCCAGCATTTT
TRBV29-1	14	-	-	TRBJ1-2	CSVGKQPANYGYTF	TGCAGCGTTGGAAAACAGCCTGCTAACTATGGCTACACCTTC
TRBV5-1	14	-	-	TRBJ1-1	CASSSPPEADEAFF	TGCGCCAGCAGCTCGCCCCCGGAAGCGGATGAAGCTTTCTTT
TRBV2	15	-	-	TRBJ2-5	CASSEGTLGQETQYF	TGTGCCAGCAGTGAAGGGACCCTGGGCCAAGAGACCCAGTACTTC
TRBV21-1	13	-	-	TRBJ2-3	CASSIRTEDTQYF	TGTGCCAGCAGCATAAGGACGGAAGATACGCAGTATTTT
TRBV2	14	-	once	TRBJ1-4	CASSPYRVIEKLFF	TGTGCCAGCAGCCCATACAGGGTCATTGAAAAACTGTTTTTT
TRBV5-4	11	-	-	TRBJ1-2	CASGGTYDYTF	TGTGCCAGCGGGGGTACCTATGACTACACCTTC
TRBV6-1	15	-	-	TRBJ2-7	CASSEASAVSYEQYF	TGTGCCAGCAGTGAAGCCTCGGCAGTTTCCTACGAGCAGTACTTC
TRBV7-2	16	-	-	TRBJ2-3	CASSLYPSGRVGTQYF	TGTGCCAGCAGCTTATACCCTAGTGGAAGGGTGGGTACGCAGTATTTT
TRBV28	16	TRBD2	-	TRBJ2-1	CASSINPSGRYNEQFF	TGTGCCAGCAGCATAAATCCTAGCGGGCGCTACAATGAGCAGTTCTTC
TRBV19	14	-	-	TRBJ1-5	CASTISGSNQPQHF	TGTGCCAGTACAATTTCAGGGAGCAATCAGCCCCAGCATTTT
TRBV19	21	TRBD1	-	TRBJ1-3	CASSILRQSPDRGHSGNTIYF	TGTGCCAGTAGTATTTTGAGACAATCACCAGACAGGGGACACTCTGGAAACACCATATATTTT
TRBV2	16	TRBD1	-	TRBJ1-5	CASSEWGQKSNQPQHF	TGTGCCAGCAGTGAATGGGGACAGAAATCCAATCAGCCCCAGCATTTT
TRBV9	13	-	-	TRBJ2-3	CASSGPQGNTQYF	TGTGCCAGCAGCGGACCCCAGGGGAATACGCAGTATTTT
TRBV5-1	14	-	-	TRBJ2-1	CASSPKSSANEQFF	TGCGCCAGCAGCCCGAAGTCCAGCGCCAATGAGCAGTTCTTC
TRBV11-3	13	-	-	TRBJ2-7	CASSSTGSYEQYF	TGTGCCAGCAGCTCCACAGGGTCCTACGAGCAGTACTTC
TRBV18	16	-	-	TRBJ2-3	CASSTRINRVTDTQYF	TGTGCCAGCTCAACGAGAATCAACAGGGTTACAGATACGCAGTATTTT
TRBV7-8	11	-	-	TRBJ2-7	CASSSPGEQYF	TGCGCCAGCAGCTCCCCGGGGGAGCAGTACTTC
TRBV28	12	TRBD1	-	TRBJ1-5	CASGQGNQPQHF	TGTGCCTCGGGACAGGGGAACCAGCCCCAGCATTTT
TRBV21-1	15	-	-	TRBJ1-4	CASSKAGKAGEKLFF	TGTGCCAGCAGCAAAGCTGGGAAGGCCGGCGAAAAACTGTTTTTT
TRBV5-1	15	TRBD1	-	TRBJ2-7	CASSSTGGVSYEQYF	TGCGCCAGCAGCAGCACAGGGGGTGTTTCCTACGAGCAGTACTTC
TRBV9	16	-	-	TRBJ2-3	CASSVGLAATLGTQYF	TGTGCCAGCAGCGTCGGGCTAGCTGCCACCTTGGGTACGCAGTATTTT
TRBV7-2	15	TRBD1	once	TRBJ1-6	CASSTWTGKNSPLHF	TGTGCCAGCAGCACATGGACAGGGAAAAATTCACCCCTCCACTTT
TRBV5-6	13	-	-	TRBJ2-5	CASSPQFQETQYF	TGTGCCAGCAGCCCTCAGTTCCAAGAGACCCAGTACTTC